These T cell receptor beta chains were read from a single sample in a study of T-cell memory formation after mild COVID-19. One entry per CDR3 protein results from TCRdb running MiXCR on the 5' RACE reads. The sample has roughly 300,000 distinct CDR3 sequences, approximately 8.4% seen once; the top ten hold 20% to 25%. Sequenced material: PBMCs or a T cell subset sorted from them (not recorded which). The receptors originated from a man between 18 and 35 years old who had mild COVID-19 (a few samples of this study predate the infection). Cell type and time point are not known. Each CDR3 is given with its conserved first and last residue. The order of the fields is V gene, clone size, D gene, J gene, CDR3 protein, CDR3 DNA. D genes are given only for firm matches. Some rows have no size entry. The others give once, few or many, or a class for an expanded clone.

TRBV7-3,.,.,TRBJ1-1,CASSEGTNTEAFF,TGTGCCAGCTCGGAGGGGACAAACACTGAAGCTTTCTTT
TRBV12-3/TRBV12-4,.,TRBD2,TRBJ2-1,CASSRGLAGGREQFF,TGTGCCAGCAGTCGCGGACTAGCGGGGGGTAGGGAGCAGTTCTTC
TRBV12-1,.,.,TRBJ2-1,CASSFGISRRNEQFF,TGTGCCAGCAGCTTCGGGATTTCCCGGCGGAATGAGCAGTTCTTC
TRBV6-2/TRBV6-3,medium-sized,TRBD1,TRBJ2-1,CASRVGTVGNEQFF,TGTGCCAGCAGGGTGGGGACAGTGGGGAATGAGCAGTTCTTC
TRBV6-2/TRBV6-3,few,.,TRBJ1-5,CASTDSNQPQHF,TGTGCCAGCACGGATAGCAATCAGCCCCAGCATTTT
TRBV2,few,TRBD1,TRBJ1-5,CASSGTGESQPQHF,TGTGCCAGCAGCGGGACAGGTGAGAGTCAGCCCCAGCATTTT
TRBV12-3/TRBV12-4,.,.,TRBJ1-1,CASKNLGTEAFF,TGTGCCAGCAAAAACCTAGGGACTGAAGCTTTCTTT
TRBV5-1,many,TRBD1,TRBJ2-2,CASSTGTAAGELFF,TGCGCCAGCAGCACCGGGACAGCGGCCGGGGAGCTGTTTTTT
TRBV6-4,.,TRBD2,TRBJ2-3,CASSAASGGTDTQYF,TGTGCCAGCAGTGCGGCTAGCGGGGGCACAGATACGCAGTATTTT
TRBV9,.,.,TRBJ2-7,CASSPRMTYSYEQYF,TGTGCCAGCAGCCCGCGAATGACATACTCCTACGAGCAGTACTTC
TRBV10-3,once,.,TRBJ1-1,CAIDKVMNTEAFF,TGTGCCATCGATAAGGTTATGAACACTGAAGCTTTCTTT
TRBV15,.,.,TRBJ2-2,CATSIRQRNTGELFF,TGTGCCACCAGCATACGACAGAGGAACACCGGGGAGCTGTTTTTT
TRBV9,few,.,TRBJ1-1,CASTPGQSEGTEAFF,TGTGCCTCGACTCCGGGCCAAAGTGAGGGCACTGAAGCTTTCTTT
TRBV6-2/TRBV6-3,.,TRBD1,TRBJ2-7,CASSWKGQGHYEQYF,TGTGCCAGCAGTTGGAAGGGACAGGGCCACTACGAGCAGTACTTC
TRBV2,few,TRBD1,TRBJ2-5,CATRGTDRGETQYF,TGTGCCACCCGGGGTACCGACAGGGGAGAGACCCAGTACTTC
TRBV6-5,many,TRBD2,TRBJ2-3,CASSYSPRGGRDTQYF,TGTGCCAGCAGTTACTCGCCGCGGGGGGGCAGGGATACGCAGTATTTT
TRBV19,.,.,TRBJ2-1,CASSPRLVGEQFF,TGTGCCAGTAGTCCCCGCCTGGTTGGTGAGCAGTTCTTC
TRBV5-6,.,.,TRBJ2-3,CASSWELTDTQYF,TGTGCCAGCAGCTGGGAGCTTACAGATACGCAGTATTTT
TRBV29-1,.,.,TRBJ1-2,CSVVPGRYGYTF,TGCAGCGTTGTGCCAGGGAGGTATGGCTACACCTTC
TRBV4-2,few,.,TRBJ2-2,CASSQTSQGGNTGELFF,TGTGCCAGCAGCCAGACCTCACAGGGAGGAAACACCGGGGAGCTGTTTTTT
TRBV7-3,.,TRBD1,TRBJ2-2,CASSKRPLNAGTGFDGELFF,TGTGCCAGCAGCAAAAGGCCGCTGAACGCCGGGACAGGGTTCGACGGGGAGCTGTTTTTT
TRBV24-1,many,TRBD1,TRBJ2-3,CATRGGGDTQYF,TGTGCCACCAGAGGGGGCGGAGATACGCAGTATTTT
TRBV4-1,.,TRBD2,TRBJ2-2,CASSLTDTRLAGGTGELFF,TGCGCCAGCAGTCTAACTGACACGCGACTAGCGGGTGGCACCGGGGAGCTGTTTTTT
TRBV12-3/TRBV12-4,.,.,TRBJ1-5,CASSLAGFQPQHF,TGTGCCAGCAGTTTAGCAGGGTTTCAGCCCCAGCATTTT
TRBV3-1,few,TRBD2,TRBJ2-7,CASSQDSREAYEQYF,TGTGCCAGCAGCCAAGATTCCCGGGAGGCCTACGAGCAGTACTTC
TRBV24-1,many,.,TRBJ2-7,CATSDFDTYEQYF,TGTGCCACCAGTGATTTCGACACGTACGAGCAGTACTTC
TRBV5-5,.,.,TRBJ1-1,CASSLGAEMNTEAFF,TGTGCCAGCAGCCTGGGGGCCGAAATGAACACTGAAGCTTTCTTT
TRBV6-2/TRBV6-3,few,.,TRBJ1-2,CASSYVPGLYGYTF,TGTGCCAGCAGTTACGTTCCAGGCCTCTATGGCTACACCTTC
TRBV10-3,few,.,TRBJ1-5,CAISMEGRQPQHF,TGTGCCATCAGTATGGAGGGAAGGCAGCCCCAGCATTTT
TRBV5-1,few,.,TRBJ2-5,CASSLEAGTQETQYF,TGCGCCAGCAGCTTGGAGGCAGGGACCCAAGAGACCCAGTACTTC
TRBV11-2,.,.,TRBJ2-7,CASSTHGRGYEQYF,TGTGCCAGCAGTACCCACGGGCGCGGGTACGAGCAGTACTTC
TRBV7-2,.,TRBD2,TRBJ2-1,CASSLGVSGRSSYNEQFF,TGTGCCAGCAGCTTAGGGGTTAGCGGGCGTAGCTCCTACAATGAGCAGTTCTTC
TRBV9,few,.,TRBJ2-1,CASSAVAGSGYEQFF,TGTGCCAGCAGCGCCGTGGCAGGGAGCGGCTATGAGCAGTTCTTC
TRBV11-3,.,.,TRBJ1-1,CASSPDSSTEAFF,TGTGCCAGCAGCCCAGACTCTTCCACTGAAGCTTTCTTT
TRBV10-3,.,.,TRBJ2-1,CATQGTGGRPNEQFF,TGTGCCACCCAAGGAACGGGGGGCCGCCCGAATGAGCAGTTCTTC
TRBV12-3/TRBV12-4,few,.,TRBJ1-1,CASSFGFQVRLEAFF,TGTGCCAGCAGTTTCGGATTTCAGGTCCGGTTGGAAGCTTTCTTT
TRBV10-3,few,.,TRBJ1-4,CAISPGAPSDEKLFF,TGTGCCATCAGCCCGGGGGCACCGAGTGATGAAAAACTGTTTTTT
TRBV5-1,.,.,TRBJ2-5,CASSSAETQYF,TGCGCCAGCAGCTCCGCGGAGACCCAGTACTTC
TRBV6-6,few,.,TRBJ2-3,CASKLGVAQEADTQYF,TGTGCCAGCAAGTTAGGAGTCGCCCAGGAGGCAGATACGCAGTATTTT
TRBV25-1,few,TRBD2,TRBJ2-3,CASSRSSGGLTDTQYF,TGTGCCAGCAGTCGAAGTAGCGGGGGACTCACAGATACGCAGTATTTT
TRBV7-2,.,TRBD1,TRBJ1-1,CASRTRDSMNTEAFF,TGTGCCAGCAGAACTAGGGACAGCATGAACACTGAAGCTTTCTTT
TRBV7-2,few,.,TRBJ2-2,CASSPEYTGELFF,TGTGCCAGCAGCCCCGAATACACCGGGGAGCTGTTTTTT
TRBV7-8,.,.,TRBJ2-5,CASSRTTETQYF,TGTGCCAGCAGCCGCACTACGGAGACCCAGTACTTC
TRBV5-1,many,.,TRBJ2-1,CASSPSTGRSYNEQFF,TGCGCCAGCAGCCCGTCGACAGGGAGGTCCTACAATGAGCAGTTCTTC
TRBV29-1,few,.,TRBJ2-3,CSVEDRHSYTDTQYF,TGCAGCGTTGAAGATCGACACTCCTACACAGATACGCAGTATTTT
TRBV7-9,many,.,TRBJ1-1,CASSLGSGRRMNTEAFF,TGTGCCAGCAGCTTAGGATCCGGCCGTAGAATGAACACTGAAGCTTTCTTT
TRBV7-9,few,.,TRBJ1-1,CASSSGTRAGTEAFF,TGTGCCAGCAGCTCGGGGACCCGCGCCGGCACTGAAGCTTTCTTT
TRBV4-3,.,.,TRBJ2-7,CASSQDPSGPYEQYF,TGCGCCAGCAGCCAAGACCCTAGTGGGCCCTACGAGCAGTACTTC
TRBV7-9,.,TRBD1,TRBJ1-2,CASSFTGGDYGYTF,TGTGCCAGCAGCTTCACAGGGGGCGACTATGGCTACACCTTC